These 11 T cell receptor beta chains share one sample of origin, sequenced in a study of cytomegalovirus exposure and HLA in healthy donors. Primers for the PCR totalled 60 Vbeta and 13 Jbeta. Some clones are missing from TCRdb's copy, which holds only in-frame ones; the method was immunoSEQ multiplex PCR. The sample consists of 65,000 to 85,000 clones, 65% to 70% of them appearing once. The sample was PBMCs. The receptor set was obtained from a woman aged 30 to 39 in good health and CMV-seronegative.

Regarding this clone: The same CDR3 also results from other DNA sequences found in this sample. The V call is TRBV30, the J call TRBJ2-5; 9 bases agree with TRBD2. CDR1 GTSNPN and CDR2 SVGIG come from the germline V gene (reference sequence). The CDR3 extends over 14 amino acids. The trim removed 2 bases at V and 1 base at J, leaving 2 bases unmatched. CDR3 nucleotide sequence: TGTGCCTGGAGTCCTAGCGGGGTCCAAGAGACCCAGTACTTC. It specifies CAWSPSGVQETQYF.

By sample share, this clone is medium-sized. The chain links TRBV30 to TRBJ1-4; D is unclear. Trimming pared 0 bases from V and 5 bases from J, leaving 7 bases between. CDR3 length: 13 residues. Germline V gene lookup returns CDR1 GTSNPN and CDR2 SVGIG (reference sequence). This CDR3 is CAWSVNSNEKLFF. The CDR3 region has the DNA TGTGCCTGGAGTGTAAACTCCAATGAAAAACTGTTTTTT. The whole variable domain, filled in from reference TRBV30 and TRBJ1-4, reads SQTIHQWPATLVQPVGSPLSLECTVEGTSNPNLYWYRQAAGRGLQLLFYSVGIGQISSEVPQNLSASRPQDRQFILSSKKLLLSDSGFYLCAWSVNSNEKLFFGSGTQLSVL.

This clone was picked up a small number of times. The V call is TRBV21-1, the J call TRBJ2-7; TRBD1, the table's D call, was not compared with the DNA. TRBV21-1 is marked as a pseudogene. The CDR3 spans 15 residues. The CDR3 DNA follows: TGTGCCAGCAGCAAAGCTGGGACAGGGGCCAACGAGCAGTACTTC. This sequence encodes CASSKAGTGANEQYF.

This clone was seen a few times. The gene calls are TRBV11-3 and TRBJ1-1; D is unclear. Trimming removed 4 bases from V and 7 bases from J, with 10 bases in between. From germline, CDR1 is SGHNT and CDR2 YENEEA. CDR3 size: 12 residues. This CDR3 reads CASSSREGEAFF. The CDR3 DNA reads as TGTGCCAGCAGCTCCCGTGAGGGTGAAGCTTTCTTT. Complete variable domain (other parts from reference TRBV11-3 and TRBJ1-1): EAGVVQSPRYKIIEKKQPVAFWCNPISGHNTLYWYLQNLGQGPELLIRYENEEAVDDSQLPKDRFSAERLKGVDSTLKIQPAELGDSAVYLCASSSREGEAFFGQGTRLTVV.

The chain recombines TRBV7-9 with TRBJ2-5; D perhaps matches TRBD2 (5 bases). Germline V CDR1 and CDR2: SEHNR, FQNEAQ (reference sequence). V lost 1 base to trimming and J lost 0 bases, with 9 bases between them. The CDR3 runs 15 residues. The CDR3 here is CASSLGTGNQETQYF. In nucleotides, the CDR3 is TGTGCCAGCAGCTTAGGAACCGGGAACCAAGAGACCCAGTACTTC. Supplemented by reference TRBV7-9 and TRBJ2-5, the full variable domain reads DTGVSQNPRHKITKRGQNVTFRCDPISEHNRLYWYRQTLGQGPEFLTYFQNEAQLEKSRLLSDRFSAERPKGSFSTLEIQRTEQGDSAMYLCASSLGTGNQETQYFGPGTRLLVL.

The chain employs TRBV7-2 and TRBJ2-5; weak D call: TRBD2 (5 bases). Germline V gives CDR1 SGHTA, CDR2 FQGNSA. The CDR3 covers 12 residues. Trimming cost V 3 bases and J 5 bases, with 7 bases left between them. The CDR3 reads CASSFRGETQYF. The CDR3 DNA reads TGTGCCAGCAGCTTCCGAGGGGAGACCCAGTACTTC.

This clone was detected only once. The chain recombines TRBV7-8 with TRBJ2-3, with D maybe TRBD2 (6 bases). Trimming removed 1 base from V and 5 bases from J, with 10 bases in between. The germline CDR1 and CDR2 sequences are SGHVS and FQNEAQ. This CDR3 contains 14 residues. The CDR3 is CASSLELAGDTQYF. DNA for the CDR3: TGTGCCAGCAGCTTAGAACTAGCTGGAGATACGCAGTATTTT.

This chain connects TRBV5-1 to TRBJ1-2; 9 bases are shared with TRBD1. J was trimmed by 2 bases and V by 1 base; bases with no gene match: 3. CDR1 is SGHRS, CDR2 YFSETQ, per germline. The CDR3 is 15 residues long. The DNA of the CDR3 is TGCGCCAGCAGCTTGAGAACAGGGGGCAACTATGGCTACACCTTC. Residues: CASSLRTGGNYGYTF.

This clone was recorded a few times. The chain joins TRBV5-5 to TRBJ2-5; D might be TRBD1 (6 bases). V was cut by 0 bases and J by 6 bases, with 12 bases left in between. This CDR3 has 14 amino acids. Germline CDR1 SGHKS, CDR2 YYEKEE (reference sequence). CDR3 amino acids: CASSLGLRGKTQYF. CDR3 nucleotide sequence: TGTGCCAGCAGCTTGGGACTGAGGGGGAAGACCCAGTACTTC.

This clone turned up a few times. The CDR3 reads CASSYGTGGNTEAFF. The DNA for the CDR3 is TGTGCCAGCAGCTACGGGACAGGGGGGAACACTGAAGCTTTCTTT. The chain recombines TRBV11-3 with TRBJ1-1; TRBD1 agrees at 11 bases. V gave up 4 bases and J gave up 1 base; unmatched junction bases: 2. This CDR3 has 15 residues. The V gene's germline CDR1 is SGHNT and CDR2 YENEEA.

The V call is TRBV4-2, the J call TRBJ1-1; TRBD1 is a possible D gene (5 bases). Germline CDR1 reads LGHNA; CDR2 reads YNFKEQ. The CDR3 contains 15 residues. V gave up 2 bases and J gave up 7 bases, with 17 bases separating them. CDR3 sequence reads: CASSQPAGVRIEAFF. The CDR3 DNA follows: TGTGCCAGCAGCCAACCGGCGGGGGTCAGGATTGAAGCTTTCTTT.